This is a list of T cell receptor beta chains from one sample in a study of blood T cell repertoires in COVID-19. Sequencing was performed with immunoSEQ multiplex PCR; in TCRdb, only in-frame clones are kept and a portion is missing. This table has 150,000 to 200,000 clones, roughly 85% appearing once. The material sequenced was peripheral blood. These receptors originate from a man aged 50 to 59 with active or convalescent COVID-19. Both conserved end residues are part of each CDR3. The order of the fields is J gene, V gene, D gene, clone size, CDR3 protein, CDR3 DNA. A D gene is named only where the DNA matches it firmly. Expanded clones are given a class, and other clones once, few, many or no size at all.

>TRBJ2-5|TRBV19|TRBD1|.
CASSIEQGSETQYF
TGTGCCAGTAGCATAGAACAGGGGTCAGAGACCCAGTACTTC
>TRBJ1-5|TRBV24-1|.|.
CATSGGGYHQHF
TGTGCCACCAGCGGGGGGGGGTATCACCAGCATTTT
>TRBJ1-1|TRBV11-1|.|.
CASSLSSGTEAFF
TGTGCCAGCAGCTTAAGTTCAGGGACTGAAGCTTTCTTT
>TRBJ1-5|TRBV19|TRBD1|.
CASSTTGAHNQPQHF
TGTGCCAGTAGTACCACAGGGGCGCACAATCAGCCCCAGCATTTT
>TRBJ2-5|TRBV11-1|TRBD1|.
CASSLGQGLQETQYF
TGTGCCAGCAGCCTGGGACAGGGGTTGCAAGAGACCCAGTACTTC
>TRBJ2-7|TRBV12-5|TRBD2|.
CASGLQVGGSEQYF
TGTGCTAGTGGTCTCCAGGTCGGGGGGAGCGAGCAGTACTTC
>TRBJ2-3|TRBV19|TRBD2|few
CASSSGRSIDTQYF
TGTGCCAGTAGTAGCGGGAGGTCTATAGATACGCAGTATTTT
>TRBJ2-3|TRBV14|.|few
CASSQIGGPTDTQYF
TGTGCCAGCAGCCAAATCGGGGGGCCCACAGATACGCAGTATTTT
>TRBJ2-3|TRBV3-1/TRBV3-2|.|.
CASSPFKGGDTQYF
TGTGCCAGCAGCCCCTTTAAGGGAGGAGATACGCAGTATTTT
>TRBJ2-5|TRBV5-1|.|once
CASSLQAHETQYF
TGCGCCAGCAGCCTACAGGCTCATGAGACCCAGTACTTC
>TRBJ2-2|TRBV3-1/TRBV3-2|.|many
CASSQGTRGSGELFF
TGTGCCAGCAGCCAAGGTACCAGGGGTTCCGGGGAGCTGTTTTTT
>TRBJ1-2|TRBV11-2|TRBD1|.
CASSAGQAGYTF
TGTGCCAGCAGCGCCGGACAGGCTGGCTACACCTTC
>TRBJ1-3|TRBV13|.|.
CASSLFTASGNTIYF
TGTGCCAGCAGCTTATTCACTGCCTCTGGAAACACCATATATTTT
>TRBJ1-1|TRBV28|TRBD1|.
CASSRTGRAFF
TGTGCCAGCAGTAGGACAGGGCGAGCTTTCTTT
>TRBJ2-4|TRBV29-1|TRBD2|.
CSVEAKGGDIQYF
TGCAGCGTTGAGGCCAAGGGAGGGGACATTCAGTACTTC
>TRBJ2-1|TRBV5-1|TRBD1|.
CASSLGAGQDNNEQFF
TGCGCCAGCAGCTTGGGGGCGGGACAGGATAACAATGAGCAGTTCTTC
>TRBJ2-1|TRBV5-4|TRBD2|.
CASSAAGTSGGANEQFF
TGTGCCAGCAGCGCCGCCGGGACTAGCGGGGGGGCAAATGAGCAGTTCTTC
>TRBJ1-4|TRBV19|TRBD1|.
CASSIEGTVATNEKLFF
TGTGCCAGTAGTATAGAGGGGACAGTTGCAACTAATGAAAAACTGTTTTTT
>TRBJ2-1|TRBV12-3/TRBV12-4|.|.
CASTQFRNEQFF
TGTGCCAGCACGCAGTTTCGCAATGAGCAGTTCTTC
>TRBJ2-5|TRBV7-9|TRBD2|.
CASTTGLAGGGAQETQYF
TGTGCCAGCACCACGGGACTAGCGGGAGGCGGGGCCCAAGAGACCCAGTACTTC
>TRBJ1-1|TRBV19|.|few
CASSRGNTEAFF
TGTGCCAGTAGTCGGGGGAACACTGAAGCTTTCTTT
>TRBJ2-3|TRBV4-1|TRBD2|.
CASSQGLARTDTQYF
TGCGCCAGCAGCCAGGGACTAGCGCGCACAGATACGCAGTATTTT
>TRBJ2-7|TRBV5-1|TRBD1|.
CASSPGQVHTYEQYF
TGCGCCAGCAGCCCCGGACAGGTCCATACCTACGAGCAGTACTTC
>TRBJ2-3|TRBV3-1/TRBV3-2|TRBD2|.
CASSPIAGGSDTQYF
TGTGCCAGCAGCCCTATAGCGGGAGGGTCAGATACGCAGTATTTT
>TRBJ2-3|TRBV6-5|TRBD2|.
CASSYRREGTDTQYF
TGTGCCAGCAGTTACAGGCGGGAGGGCACAGATACGCAGTATTTT
>TRBJ2-1|TRBV5-1|.|once
CASSTRPSGERFYNEQFF
TGCGCCAGCAGCACGAGACCCTCCGGGGAGCGGTTCTACAATGAGCAGTTCTTC
>TRBJ1-1|TRBV7-9|.|.
CASNRQSNTEAFF
TGTGCCAGCAATAGACAGTCGAACACTGAAGCTTTCTTT
>TRBJ1-6|TRBV19|TRBD1|.
CASSINTGGDSPLHF
TGTGCCAGTAGTATTAACACAGGGGGAGATTCACCCCTCCACTTT
>TRBJ1-3|TRBV10-2|.|.
CASSPKRHSSGNTIYF
TGCGCCAGCAGCCCGAAAAGGCACAGCTCTGGAAACACCATATATTTT
>TRBJ2-7|TRBV6-5|TRBD2|few
CASSYSAGGDYEQYF
TGTGCCAGCAGTTACTCTGCGGGGGGCGACTACGAGCAGTACTTC
>TRBJ2-6|TRBV12-3/TRBV12-4|.|.
CASTPSGANVLTF
TGTGCCAGCACCCCATCTGGGGCCAACGTCCTGACTTTC
>TRBJ1-1|TRBV10-3|.|.
CAISDAVWGAFF
TGTGCCATCAGTGATGCGGTCTGGGGCGCTTTCTTT
>TRBJ2-2|TRBV3-1/TRBV3-2|.|once
CASSQVSAAGELFF
TGTGCCAGCAGCCAAGTTTCGGCGGCCGGGGAGCTGTTTTTT
>TRBJ2-3|TRBV27|TRBD2|.
CASSRTSGRNTQYF
TGTGCCAGCAGCCGGACTAGCGGGAGAAATACGCAGTATTTT
>TRBJ1-2|TRBV2|.|few
CASTLRDPLYGYTF
TGTGCCAGCACCCTGCGGGATCCTTTGTATGGCTACACCTTC
>TRBJ1-1|TRBV30|.|.
CACLAVNTEAFF
TGTGCCTGTTTGGCTGTTAACACTGAAGCTTTCTTT
>TRBJ1-2|TRBV21-1|.|.
CASSVNSYGYTF
TGTGCCAGCAGCGTAAACTCCTATGGCTACACCTTC
>TRBJ2-5|TRBV5-1|TRBD1|.
CASSSGTGYQETQYF
TGCGCCAGCAGTTCAGGGACAGGGTACCAAGAGACCCAGTACTTC
>TRBJ2-5|TRBV24-1|TRBD2|.
CATTYSGRETQYF
TGTGCCACCACCTATAGCGGGAGGGAGACCCAGTACTTC
>TRBJ1-4|TRBV13|TRBD1|.
CASSLDGDRGFKDEKLFF
TGTGCCAGCAGCTTAGATGGGGACAGGGGGTTTAAGGATGAAAAACTGTTTTTT
>TRBJ2-7|TRBV21-1|.|.
CASRRGYRDYEQYF
TGTGCCAGCAGACGAGGGTACAGGGACTACGAGCAGTACTTC
>TRBJ2-2|TRBV4-1|TRBD2|.
CASGLAGRHTGELFF
TGCGCCAGCGGGCTAGCGGGACGTCACACCGGGGAGCTGTTTTTT
>TRBJ2-6|TRBV7-2|TRBD2|.
CASSLAGEGSGANVLTF
TGTGCCAGCAGCTTAGCGGGGGAGGGGTCCGGGGCCAACGTCCTGACTTTC
>TRBJ1-2|TRBV7-9|TRBD1|.
CASSRERQGGYGYTF
TGTGCCAGCTCGCGAGAGAGGCAGGGGGGCTATGGCTACACCTTC
>TRBJ1-5|TRBV6-5|.|.
CASSYDSSIQPQHF
TGTGCCAGCAGTTACGACAGTTCCATCCAGCCCCAGCATTTT
>TRBJ2-1|TRBV28|.|.
CASSLGGARDNEQFF
TGTGCCAGCAGTTTAGGCGGGGCGCGGGACAATGAGCAGTTCTTC
>TRBJ2-5|TRBV21-1|.|once
CATRLFSDRYQETQYF
TGTGCCACCCGACTCTTTTCGGACAGATACCAAGAGACCCAGTACTTC
>TRBJ2-2|TRBV7-3|TRBD2|once
CASSPGTSGPWANTGELFF
TGTGCCAGCAGCCCGGGGACTAGCGGACCCTGGGCGAACACCGGGGAGCTGTTTTTT
>TRBJ2-2|TRBV21-1|.|.
CASNVTGSTNTGELFF
TGTGCCAGCAACGTAACGGGAAGCACGAACACCGGGGAGCTGTTTTTT
>TRBJ2-7|TRBV7-2|.|.
CASSPRDSSGQYF
TGTGCCAGCAGCCCTCGGGACTCCTCGGGGCAGTACTTC
>TRBJ1-5|TRBV9|TRBD1|.
CASSGQGLDNQPQHF
TGTGCCAGCAGCGGACAGGGGCTTGACAATCAGCCCCAGCATTTT
>TRBJ2-7|TRBV5-6|TRBD2|.
CASSFEGGRGLYEQYF
TGTGCCAGCAGCTTTGAGGGCGGGAGGGGCCTTTACGAGCAGTACTTC
>TRBJ2-7|TRBV5-6|.|once
CASSFTPYEQYF
TGTGCCAGCAGCTTTACACCCTACGAGCAGTACTTC
>TRBJ1-1|TRBV5-1|.|few
CASSIGRENTEAFF
TGCGCCAGCAGCATCGGACGGGAGAACACTGAAGCTTTCTTT
>TRBJ1-6|TRBV29-1|TRBD1|.
CSAKTGVEGSPLHF
TGCAGCGCCAAGACAGGGGTTGAGGGTTCACCCCTCCACTTT
>TRBJ2-3|TRBV19|TRBD2|few
CASSRLAGRPDTQYF
TGTGCCAGTAGTCGACTAGCGGGCAGGCCAGATACGCAGTATTTT
>TRBJ1-1|TRBV7-2|TRBD1|.
CASSTRRTGGTEAFF
TGTGCCAGCAGCACCAGGAGGACAGGGGGCACTGAAGCTTTCTTT
>TRBJ1-6|TRBV6-1|.|.
CASSEALGQGNSPLHF
TGTGCCAGCAGTGAAGCATTGGGGCAGGGTAATTCACCCCTCCACTTT
>TRBJ1-6|TRBV3-1/TRBV3-2|TRBD1|.
CASSHARTGGSPLHF
TGTGCCAGCAGCCACGCGCGGACAGGGGGATCACCCCTCCACTTT